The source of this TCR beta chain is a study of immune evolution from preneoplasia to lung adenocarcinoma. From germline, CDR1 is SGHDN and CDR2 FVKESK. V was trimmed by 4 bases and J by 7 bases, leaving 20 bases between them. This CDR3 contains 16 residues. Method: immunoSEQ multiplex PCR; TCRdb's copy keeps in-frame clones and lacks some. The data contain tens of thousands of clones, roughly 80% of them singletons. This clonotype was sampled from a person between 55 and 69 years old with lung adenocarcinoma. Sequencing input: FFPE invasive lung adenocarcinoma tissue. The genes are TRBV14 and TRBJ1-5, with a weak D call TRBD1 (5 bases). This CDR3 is CASSRPGGGPGQPQHF. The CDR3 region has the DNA TGTGCCAGCAGCCGCCCCGGGGGGGGACCGGGGCAGCCCCAGCATTTT.